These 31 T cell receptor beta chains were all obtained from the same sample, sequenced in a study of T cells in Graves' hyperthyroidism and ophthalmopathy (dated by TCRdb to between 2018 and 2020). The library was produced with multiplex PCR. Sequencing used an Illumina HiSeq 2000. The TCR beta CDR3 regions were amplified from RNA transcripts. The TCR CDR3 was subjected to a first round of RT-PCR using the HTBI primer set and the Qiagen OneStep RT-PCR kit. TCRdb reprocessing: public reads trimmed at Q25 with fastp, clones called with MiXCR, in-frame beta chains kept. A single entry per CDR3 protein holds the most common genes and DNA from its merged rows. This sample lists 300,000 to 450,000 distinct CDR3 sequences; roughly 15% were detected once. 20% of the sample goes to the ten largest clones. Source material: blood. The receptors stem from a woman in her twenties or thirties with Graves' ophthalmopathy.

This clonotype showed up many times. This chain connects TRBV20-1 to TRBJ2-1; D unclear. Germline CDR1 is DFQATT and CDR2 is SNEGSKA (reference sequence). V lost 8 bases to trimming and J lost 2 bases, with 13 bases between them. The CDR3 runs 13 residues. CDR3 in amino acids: CSYYLLPYNEQFF. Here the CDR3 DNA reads TGCAGTTATTACTTACTACCCTACAATGAGCAGTTCTTC.

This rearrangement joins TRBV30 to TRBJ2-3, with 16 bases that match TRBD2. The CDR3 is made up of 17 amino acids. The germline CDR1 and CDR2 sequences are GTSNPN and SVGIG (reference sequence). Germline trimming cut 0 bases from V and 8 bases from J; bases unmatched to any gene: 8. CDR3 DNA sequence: TGTGCCTGGAGTGTAGGGACTAGCGGGGGGGCGCAAATTACGCAGTATTTT. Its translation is CAWSVGTSGGAQITQYF.

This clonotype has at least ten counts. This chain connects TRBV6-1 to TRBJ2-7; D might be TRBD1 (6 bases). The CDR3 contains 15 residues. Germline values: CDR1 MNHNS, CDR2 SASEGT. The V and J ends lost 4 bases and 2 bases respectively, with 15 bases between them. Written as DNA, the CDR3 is TGTGCCAGCAGTGTGGAAACAGGGTTGACCTACGAGCAGTACTTC. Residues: CASSVETGLTYEQYF.

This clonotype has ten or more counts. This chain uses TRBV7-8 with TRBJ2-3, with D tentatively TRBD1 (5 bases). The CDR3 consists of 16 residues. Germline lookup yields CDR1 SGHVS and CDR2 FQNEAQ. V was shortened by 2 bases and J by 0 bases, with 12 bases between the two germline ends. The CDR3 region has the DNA TGTGCCAGCAGCTTATTCAGGGAAACTAGCACAGATACGCAGTATTTT. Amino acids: CASSLFRETSTDTQYF.

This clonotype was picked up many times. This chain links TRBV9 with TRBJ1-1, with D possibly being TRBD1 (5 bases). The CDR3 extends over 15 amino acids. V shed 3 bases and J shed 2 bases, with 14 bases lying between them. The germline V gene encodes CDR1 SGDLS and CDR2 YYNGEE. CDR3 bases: TGTGCCAGCAGCGCCCCCGGGACGTCTAACACTGAAGCTTTCTTT. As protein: CASSAPGTSNTEAFF.

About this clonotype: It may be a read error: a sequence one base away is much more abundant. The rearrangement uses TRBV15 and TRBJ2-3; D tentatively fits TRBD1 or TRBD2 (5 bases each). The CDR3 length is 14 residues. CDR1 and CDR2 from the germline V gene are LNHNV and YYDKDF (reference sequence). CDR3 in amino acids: CVTGDGGFTDTQYF. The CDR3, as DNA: TGTGTCACCGGGGACGGAGGATTCACAGATACGCAGTATTTT.

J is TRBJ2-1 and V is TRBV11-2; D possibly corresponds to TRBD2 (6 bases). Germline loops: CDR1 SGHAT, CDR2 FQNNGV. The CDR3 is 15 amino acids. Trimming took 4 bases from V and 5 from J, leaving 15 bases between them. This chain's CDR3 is CASSYARGLDNEQFF. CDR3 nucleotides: TGTGCCAGCAGCTATGCCCGGGGACTCGACAATGAGCAGTTCTTC.

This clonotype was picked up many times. CDR3 nucleotide sequence: TGCAGCGTTGGTGGGGTAGTGGGTCAGTCTAACTATGGCTACACCTTC. Amino acid sequence: CSVGGVVGQSNYGYTF. The V gene is TRBV29-1, the J gene TRBJ1-2, with D unclear. This CDR3 contains 16 residues. Germline lookup yields CDR1 SQVTM and CDR2 ANQGSEA. Between the trimmed V and J ends, which lost 4 bases and 0 bases, there was a span of 18 bases.

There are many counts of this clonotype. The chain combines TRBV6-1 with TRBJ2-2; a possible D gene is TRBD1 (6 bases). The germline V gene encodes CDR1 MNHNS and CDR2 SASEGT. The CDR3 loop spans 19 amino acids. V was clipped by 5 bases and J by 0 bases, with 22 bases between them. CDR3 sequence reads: CASSSIPWDGTTNTGELFF. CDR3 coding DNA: TGTGCCAGCAGTTCAATACCCTGGGACGGGACAACGAACACCGGGGAGCTGTTTTTT.

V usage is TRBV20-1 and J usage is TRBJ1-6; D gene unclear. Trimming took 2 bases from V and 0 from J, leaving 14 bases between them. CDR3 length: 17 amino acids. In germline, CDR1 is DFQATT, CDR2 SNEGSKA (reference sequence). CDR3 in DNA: TGCAGTGCTAGACCCGGCCTTGGTAGCTCCTATAATTCACCCCTCCACTTT. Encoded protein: CSARPGLGSSYNSPLHF.

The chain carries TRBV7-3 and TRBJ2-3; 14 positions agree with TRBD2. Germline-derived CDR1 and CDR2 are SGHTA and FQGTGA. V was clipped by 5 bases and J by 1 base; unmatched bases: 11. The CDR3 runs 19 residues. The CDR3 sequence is CASSHLTGLAGVGTDTQYF. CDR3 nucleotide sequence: TGTGCCAGCAGCCACCTCACGGGACTAGCGGGGGTTGGCACAGATACGCAGTATTTT.

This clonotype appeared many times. The CDR3 DNA is TGTGCCAGCAGCTTAAAGGCCTACGAGCAGTACTTC. Its translation is CASSLKAYEQYF. The J gene is TRBJ2-7, the V gene TRBV11-2, with D unclear. Germline V lookup: CDR1 SGHAT, CDR2 FQNNGV. The CDR3 has 12 residues. V dropped 2 bases and J dropped 2 bases, with 4 bases sitting between them.

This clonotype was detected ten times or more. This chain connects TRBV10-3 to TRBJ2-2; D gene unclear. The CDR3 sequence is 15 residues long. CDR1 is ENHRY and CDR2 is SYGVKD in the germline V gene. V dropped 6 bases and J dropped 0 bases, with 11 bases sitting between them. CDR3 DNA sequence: TGTGCCATCAGCGGAAAACGGTCGAACACCGGGGAGCTGTTTTTT. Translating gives CAISGKRSNTGELFF.

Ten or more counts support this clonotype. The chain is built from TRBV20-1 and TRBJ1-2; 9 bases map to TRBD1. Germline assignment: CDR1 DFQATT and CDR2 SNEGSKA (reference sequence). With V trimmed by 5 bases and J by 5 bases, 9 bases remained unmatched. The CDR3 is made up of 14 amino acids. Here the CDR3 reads CSAPEQGARYGYTF. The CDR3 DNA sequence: TGCAGTGCTCCGGAACAGGGGGCGCGGTATGGCTACACCTTC.

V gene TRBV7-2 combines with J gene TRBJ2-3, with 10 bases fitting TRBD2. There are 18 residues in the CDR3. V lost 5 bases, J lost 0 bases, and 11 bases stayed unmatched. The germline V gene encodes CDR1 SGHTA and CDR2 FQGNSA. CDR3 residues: CASSPVPSGGSSTDTQYF. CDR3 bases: TGTGCCAGCAGCCCGGTTCCTAGCGGGGGATCTAGCACAGATACGCAGTATTTT.

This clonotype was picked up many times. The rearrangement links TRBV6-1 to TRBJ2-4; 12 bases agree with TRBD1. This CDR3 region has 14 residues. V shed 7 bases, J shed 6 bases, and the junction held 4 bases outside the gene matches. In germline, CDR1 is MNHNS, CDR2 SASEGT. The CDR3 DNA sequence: TGTGCCAGCATTATGGGACAGGGGGCAAACATTCAGTACTTC. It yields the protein CASIMGQGANIQYF.

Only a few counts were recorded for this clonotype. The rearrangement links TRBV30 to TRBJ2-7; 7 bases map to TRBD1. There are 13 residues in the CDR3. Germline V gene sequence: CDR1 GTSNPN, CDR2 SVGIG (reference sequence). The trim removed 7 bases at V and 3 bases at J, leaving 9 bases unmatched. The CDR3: CALSTGTDYEQYF. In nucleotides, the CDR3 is TGTGCCTTATCGACAGGGACCGACTACGAGCAGTACTTC. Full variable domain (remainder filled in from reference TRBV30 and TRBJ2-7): SQTIHQWPATLVQPVGSPLSLECTVEGTSNPNLYWYRQAAGRGLQLLFYSVGIGQISSEVPQNLSASRPQDRQFILSSKKLLLSDSGFYLCALSTGTDYEQYFGPGTRLTVT.

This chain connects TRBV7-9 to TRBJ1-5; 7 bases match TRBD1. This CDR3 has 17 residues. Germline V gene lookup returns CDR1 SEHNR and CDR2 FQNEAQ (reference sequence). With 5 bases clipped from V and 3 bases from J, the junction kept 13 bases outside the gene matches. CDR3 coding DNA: TGTGCCAGCAGCAGAAGGACAGGCCACAGCAACAATCAGCCCCAGCATTTT. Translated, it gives CASSRRTGHSNNQPQHF.

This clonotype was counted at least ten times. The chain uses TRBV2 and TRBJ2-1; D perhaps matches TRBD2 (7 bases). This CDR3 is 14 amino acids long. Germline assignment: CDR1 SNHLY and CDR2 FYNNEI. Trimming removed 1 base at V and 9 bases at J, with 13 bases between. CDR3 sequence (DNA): TGTGCCAGCAGTGAAGGGGGGGGGGGCTCTGAGCAGTTCTTC. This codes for CASSEGGGGSEQFF.

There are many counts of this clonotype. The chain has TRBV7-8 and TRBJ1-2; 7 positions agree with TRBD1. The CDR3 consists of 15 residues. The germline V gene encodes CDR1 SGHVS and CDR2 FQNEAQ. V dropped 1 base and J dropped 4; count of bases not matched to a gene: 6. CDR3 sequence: CASSLVSTGSYGYTF. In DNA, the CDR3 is TGTGCCAGCAGCTTAGTATCGACAGGGAGCTATGGCTACACCTTC. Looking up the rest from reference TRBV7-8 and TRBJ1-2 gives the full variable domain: GAGVSQSPRYKVAKRGQDVALRCDPISGHVSLFWYQQALGQGPEFLTYFQNEAQLDKSGLPSDRFFAERPEGSVSTLKIQRTQQEDSAVYLCASSLVSTGSYGYTFGSGTRLTVV.

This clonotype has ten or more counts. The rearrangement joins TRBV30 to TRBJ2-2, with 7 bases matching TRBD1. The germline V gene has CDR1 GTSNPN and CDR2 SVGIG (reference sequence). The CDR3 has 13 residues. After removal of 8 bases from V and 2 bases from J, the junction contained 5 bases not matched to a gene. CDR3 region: CAGDSENTGELFF. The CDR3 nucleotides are TGTGCCGGGGACAGCGAAAACACCGGGGAGCTGTTTTTT.

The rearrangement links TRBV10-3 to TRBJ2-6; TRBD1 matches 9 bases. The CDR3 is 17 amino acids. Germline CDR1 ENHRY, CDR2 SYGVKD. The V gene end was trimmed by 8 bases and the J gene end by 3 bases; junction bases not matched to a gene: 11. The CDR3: CAIDWDRVSDGANVLTF. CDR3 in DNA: TGTGCCATCGATTGGGACAGGGTGTCAGATGGGGCCAACGTCCTGACTTTC.

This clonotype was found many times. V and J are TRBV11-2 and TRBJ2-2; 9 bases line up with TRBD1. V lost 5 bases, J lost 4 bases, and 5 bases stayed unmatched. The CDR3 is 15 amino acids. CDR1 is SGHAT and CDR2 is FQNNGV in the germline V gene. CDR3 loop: CASSPGTGRTGELFF. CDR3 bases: TGTGCCAGCAGCCCAGGGACAGGGCGCACCGGGGAGCTGTTTTTT.

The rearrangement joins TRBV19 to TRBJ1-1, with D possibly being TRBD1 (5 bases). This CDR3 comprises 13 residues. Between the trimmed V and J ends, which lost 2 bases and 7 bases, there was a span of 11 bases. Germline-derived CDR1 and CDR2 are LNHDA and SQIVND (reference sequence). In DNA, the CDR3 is TGTGCCAGTAGTATAAGGGCGGGGGTTGAAGCTTTCTTT. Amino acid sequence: CASSIRAGVEAFF. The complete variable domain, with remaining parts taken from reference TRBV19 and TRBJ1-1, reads DGGITQSPKYLFRKEGQNVTLSCEQNLNHDAMYWYRQDPGQGLRLIYYSQIVNDFQKGDIAEGYSVSREKKESFPLTVTSAQKNPTAFYLCASSIRAGVEAFFGQGTRLTVV.

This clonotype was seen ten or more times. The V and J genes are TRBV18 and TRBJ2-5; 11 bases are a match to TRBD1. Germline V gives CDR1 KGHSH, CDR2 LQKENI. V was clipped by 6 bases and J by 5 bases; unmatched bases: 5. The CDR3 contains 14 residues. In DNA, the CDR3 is TGTGCCAGCTCGGACAGGGGGCGTGAGGAGACCCAGTACTTC. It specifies CASSDRGREETQYF.

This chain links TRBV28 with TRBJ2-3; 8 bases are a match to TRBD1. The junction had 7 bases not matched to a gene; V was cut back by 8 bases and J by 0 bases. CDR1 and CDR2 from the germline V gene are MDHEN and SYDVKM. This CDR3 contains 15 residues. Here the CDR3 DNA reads TGTGCCAGCCAAGGACGACAGGGGAGCACAGATACGCAGTATTTT. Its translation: CASQGRQGSTDTQYF. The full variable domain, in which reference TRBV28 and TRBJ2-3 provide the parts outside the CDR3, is DVKVTQSSRYLVKRTGEKVFLECVQDMDHENMFWYRQDPGLGLRLIYFSYDVKMKEKGDIPEGYSVSREKKERFSLILESASTNQTSMYLCASQGRQGSTDTQYFGPGTRLTVL.

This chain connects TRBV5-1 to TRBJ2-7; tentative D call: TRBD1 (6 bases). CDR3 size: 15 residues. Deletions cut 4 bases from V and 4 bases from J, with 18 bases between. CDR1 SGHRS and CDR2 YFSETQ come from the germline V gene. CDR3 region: CASSPSQIQGYEQYF. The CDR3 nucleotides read TGCGCCAGCAGCCCCTCACAAATACAGGGTTACGAGCAGTACTTC.

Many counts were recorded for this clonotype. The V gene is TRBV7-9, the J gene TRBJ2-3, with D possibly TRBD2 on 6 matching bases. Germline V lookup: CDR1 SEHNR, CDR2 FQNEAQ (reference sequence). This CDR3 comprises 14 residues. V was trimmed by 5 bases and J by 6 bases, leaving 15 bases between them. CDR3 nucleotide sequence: TGTGCCAGCAGCCGGGGGTTTGGAGAGGATACGCAGTATTTT. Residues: CASSRGFGEDTQYF.

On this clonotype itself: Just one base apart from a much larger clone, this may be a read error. CDR3 sequence: CAISRGSYNEQLF. The CDR3 DNA reads TGTGCCATTAGCAGGGGTTCCTACAATGAGCAGCTCTTC. The genes are TRBV19 and TRBJ2-1; D perhaps matches TRBD1 (6 bases). Germline loops: CDR1 LNHDA, CDR2 SQIVND (reference sequence). The CDR3 consists of 13 residues.

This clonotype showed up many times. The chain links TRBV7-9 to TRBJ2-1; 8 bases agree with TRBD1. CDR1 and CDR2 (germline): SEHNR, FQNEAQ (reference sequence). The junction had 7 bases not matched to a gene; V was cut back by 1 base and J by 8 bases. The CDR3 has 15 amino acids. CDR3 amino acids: CASSLGVQGAYEQFF. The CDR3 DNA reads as TGTGCCAGCAGCTTAGGTGTTCAGGGGGCCTATGAGCAGTTCTTC.

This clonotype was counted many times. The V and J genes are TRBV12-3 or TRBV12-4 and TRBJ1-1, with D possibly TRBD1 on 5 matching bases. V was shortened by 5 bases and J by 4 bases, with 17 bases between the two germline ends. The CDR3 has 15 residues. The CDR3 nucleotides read TGTGCCAGCAGTGCCAATCAGGGTTTTGGCACTGAAGCTTTCTTT. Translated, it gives CASSANQGFGTEAFF.